This entry lists 8 T cell receptor beta chains sequenced from one sample in a study of shared clonotypes between healthy human individuals. Here immunoSEQ multiplex PCR was the method, and the copy in TCRdb shows in-frame clones only, minus some. The sample records approximately 440,000 clones, approximately 71% being singletons. The source material was PBMCs. The receptor set was obtained from a woman aged 40 to 50 in good health. Some clones in this sample may be carry-over from other donors' samples.

With respect to this clone: This is likely an artifact of a read error, given a far larger clone one base away. The chain carries TRBV6-1 and TRBJ2-2; TRBD2 might be the D (6 bases). The germline gives CDR1 MNHNS, CDR2 SASEGT. The CDR3 extends over 14 amino acids. V lost 5 bases to trimming and J lost 3 bases, with 10 bases between them. In nucleotides, the CDR3 is TGTGCCAGCAGTCTTTCGGGGGACACCGGGGAGCTGTTTTTT. It encodes CASSLSGDTGELFF.

This sequence joins TRBV2 and TRBJ2-5; 11 bases match TRBD2. Germline V gene sequence: CDR1 SNHLY, CDR2 FYNNEI. The CDR3 is 16 residues long. V trimming: 6 bases; J trimming: 3 bases; junction bases outside the gene matches: 9. CDR3 in amino acids: CASSPTGTSGEETQYF. CDR3 coding DNA: TGTGCCAGCAGCCCGACCGGGACTAGCGGTGAAGAGACCCAGTACTTC.

The J gene is TRBJ2-7, the V gene TRBV28; 9 bases match TRBD1. Germline V gives CDR1 MDHEN, CDR2 SYDVKM. Losses at the gene ends were 7 bases for V and 2 bases for J; bases not matched to a gene: 6. This CDR3 spans 14 amino acids. The CDR3 loop reads CASKVGTGTYEQYF. CDR3 nucleotide sequence: TGTGCCAGCAAAGTTGGGACAGGGACCTACGAGCAGTACTTC.

This chain uses TRBV5-1 with TRBJ2-7, with D possibly matching TRBD2 (5 bases). The V gene's germline CDR1 is SGHRS and CDR2 YFSETQ. Trimming left V 4 bases short and J 7 bases short, with 21 bases between. CDR3 size: 15 residues. The CDR3, as DNA: TGCGCCAGCAGCGAGGGCGACTGGGCACCCTGGGAGCAGTACTTC. Encoded protein: CASSEGDWAPWEQYF.

The chain recombines TRBV5-5 with TRBJ2-2; D is perhaps TRBD2 (6 bases). The CDR3 runs to 16 residues. The V end was cut by 6 bases, the J end by 7 bases, with 22 bases between. Germline CDR1 and CDR2: SGHKS and YYEKEE (reference sequence). The CDR3 DNA reads TGTGCCAGCAACGCCGGGGGTGACCATGCCAACGGGGAGCTGTTTTTT. This encodes CASNAGGDHANGELFF.

The chain links TRBV7-9 to TRBJ2-1; 11 bases line up with TRBD2. This CDR3 has 15 amino acids. Trimming at V came to 5 bases and at J to 5 bases, leaving 5 bases not matched to a gene. From germline, CDR1 is SEHNR and CDR2 FQNEAQ (reference sequence). The CDR3 is CASSPGLAGHNEQFF. For the CDR3, the DNA is TGTGCCAGCAGCCCTGGACTAGCGGGTCACAATGAGCAGTTCTTC.

This chain joins TRBV2 and TRBJ1-5; D possibly corresponds to TRBD1 (6 bases). CDR3 length: 14 amino acids. Germline V lookup: CDR1 SNHLY, CDR2 FYNNEI. Trimming shortened V by 7 bases and J by 9 bases, and 19 bases separated the two germline ends. Here the CDR3 reads CASKGTQGGSPQHF. The DNA of the CDR3 is TGTGCCAGCAAAGGAACACAGGGCGGCTCGCCCCAGCATTTT.

V and J are TRBV27 and TRBJ1-5; D is perhaps TRBD1 (5 bases). Germline CDR1 MNHEY, CDR2 SMNVEV (reference sequence). The V end was cut by 6 bases, the J end by 0 bases, with 18 bases between. The CDR3 covers 17 residues. CDR3 protein: CASSPGGTADSNQPQHF. The CDR3 bases are TGTGCCAGCAGCCCCGGAGGGACCGCAGATAGCAATCAGCCCCAGCATTTT.